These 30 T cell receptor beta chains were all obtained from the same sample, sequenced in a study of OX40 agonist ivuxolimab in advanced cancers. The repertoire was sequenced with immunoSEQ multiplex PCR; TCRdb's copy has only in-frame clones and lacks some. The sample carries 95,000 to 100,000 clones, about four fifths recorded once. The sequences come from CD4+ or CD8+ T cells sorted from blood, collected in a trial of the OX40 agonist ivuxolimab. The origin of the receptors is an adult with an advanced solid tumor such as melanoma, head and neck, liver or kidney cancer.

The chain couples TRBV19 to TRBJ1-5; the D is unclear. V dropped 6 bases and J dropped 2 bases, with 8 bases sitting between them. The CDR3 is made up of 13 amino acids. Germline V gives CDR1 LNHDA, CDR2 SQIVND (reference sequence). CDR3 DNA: TGTGCCAGTAGCTGGCTGGGCAATCAGCCCCAGCATTTT. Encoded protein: CASSWLGNQPQHF. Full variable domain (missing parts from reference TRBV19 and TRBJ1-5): DGGITQSPKYLFRKEGQNVTLSCEQNLNHDAMYWYRQDPGQGLRLIYYSQIVNDFQKGDIAEGYSVSREKKESFPLTVTSAQKNPTAFYLCASSWLGNQPQHFGDGTRLSIL.

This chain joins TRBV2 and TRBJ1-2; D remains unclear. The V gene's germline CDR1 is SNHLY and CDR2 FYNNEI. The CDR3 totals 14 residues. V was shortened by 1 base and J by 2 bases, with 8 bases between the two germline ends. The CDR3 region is CASSEVAPNYGYTF. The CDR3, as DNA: TGTGCCAGCAGTGAAGTGGCCCCGAACTATGGCTACACCTTC.

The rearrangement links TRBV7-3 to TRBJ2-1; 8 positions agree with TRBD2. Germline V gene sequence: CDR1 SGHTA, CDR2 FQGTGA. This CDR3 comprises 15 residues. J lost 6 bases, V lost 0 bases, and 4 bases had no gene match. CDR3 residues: CASSLTFGTSNEQFF. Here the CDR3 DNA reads TGTGCCAGCAGCTTAACCTTCGGGACTAGCAATGAGCAGTTCTTC.

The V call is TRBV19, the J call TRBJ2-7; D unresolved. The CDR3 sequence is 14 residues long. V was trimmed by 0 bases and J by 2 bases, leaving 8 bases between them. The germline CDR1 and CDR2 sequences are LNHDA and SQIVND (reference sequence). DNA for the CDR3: TGTGCCAGTAGTATAGATAGAACAGCCTACGAGCAGTACTTC. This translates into CASSIDRTAYEQYF.

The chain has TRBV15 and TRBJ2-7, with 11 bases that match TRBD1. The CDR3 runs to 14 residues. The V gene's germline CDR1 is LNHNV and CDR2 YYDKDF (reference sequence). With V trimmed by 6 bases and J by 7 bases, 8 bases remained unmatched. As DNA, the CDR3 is TGTGCCACCAGTCAGGACAGGGGGCGCGGTGAGCAGTACTTC. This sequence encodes CATSQDRGRGEQYF.

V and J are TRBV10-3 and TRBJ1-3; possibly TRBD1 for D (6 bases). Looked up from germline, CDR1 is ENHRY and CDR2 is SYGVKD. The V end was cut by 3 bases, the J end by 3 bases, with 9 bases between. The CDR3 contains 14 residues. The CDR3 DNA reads TGTGCCATCAGTGACCAGGGGCTTGGAAACACCATATATTTT. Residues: CAISDQGLGNTIYF.

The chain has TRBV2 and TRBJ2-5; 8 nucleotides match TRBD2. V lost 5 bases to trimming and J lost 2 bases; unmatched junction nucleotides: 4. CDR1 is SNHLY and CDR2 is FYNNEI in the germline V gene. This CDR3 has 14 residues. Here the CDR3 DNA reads TGTGCCAGCAGTCCCGGGACTAGTCAAGAGACCCAGTACTTC. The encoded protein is CASSPGTSQETQYF.

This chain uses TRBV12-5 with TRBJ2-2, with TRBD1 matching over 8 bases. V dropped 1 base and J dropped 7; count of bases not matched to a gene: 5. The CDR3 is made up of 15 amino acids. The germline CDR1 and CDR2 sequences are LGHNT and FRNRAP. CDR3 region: CASGLDRGVNGELFF. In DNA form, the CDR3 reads TGTGCTAGTGGTTTGGACAGGGGGGTCAACGGGGAGCTGTTTTTT.

The CDR3 is CSVRVPVHNEQFF. CDR3 DNA sequence: TGCAGCGTTAGGGTTCCGGTCCACAATGAGCAGTTCTTC. The rearrangement joins TRBV29-1 to TRBJ2-1; unclear D gene. Germline assignment: CDR1 SQVTM and CDR2 ANQGSEA. This CDR3 is built from 13 residues. The germline V and J ends were trimmed by 5 bases and 5 bases, with 13 bases remaining between them.

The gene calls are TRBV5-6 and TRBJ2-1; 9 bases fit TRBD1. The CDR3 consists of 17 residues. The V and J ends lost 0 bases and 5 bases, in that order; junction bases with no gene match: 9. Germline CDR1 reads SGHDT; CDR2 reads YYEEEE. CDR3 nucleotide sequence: TGTGCCAGCAGCTTGGTATGGGTTCGGACAGGGGACAATGAGCAGTTCTTC. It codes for CASSLVWVRTGDNEQFF. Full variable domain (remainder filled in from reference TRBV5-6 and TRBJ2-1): DAGVTQSPTHLIKTRGQQVTLRCSPKSGHDTVSWYQQALGQGPQFIFQYYEEEERQRGNFPDRFSGHQFPNYSSELNVNALLLGDSALYLCASSLVWVRTGDNEQFFGPGTRLTVL.

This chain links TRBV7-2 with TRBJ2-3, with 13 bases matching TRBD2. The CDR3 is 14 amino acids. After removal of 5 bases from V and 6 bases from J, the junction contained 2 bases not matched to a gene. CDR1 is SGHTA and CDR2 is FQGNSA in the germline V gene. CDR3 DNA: TGTGCCAGCAGCACTAGCGGGGGGGCGGATACGCAGTATTTT. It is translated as CASSTSGGADTQYF.

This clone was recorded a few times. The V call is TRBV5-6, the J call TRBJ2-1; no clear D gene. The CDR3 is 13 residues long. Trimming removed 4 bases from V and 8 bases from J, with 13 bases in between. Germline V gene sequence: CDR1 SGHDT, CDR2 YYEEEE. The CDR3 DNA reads TGTGCCAGCAGCCCCCAGCGAGTCCATGAGCAGTTCTTC. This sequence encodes CASSPQRVHEQFF. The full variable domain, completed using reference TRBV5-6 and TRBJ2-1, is DAGVTQSPTHLIKTRGQQVTLRCSPKSGHDTVSWYQQALGQGPQFIFQYYEEEERQRGNFPDRFSGHQFPNYSSELNVNALLLGDSALYLCASSPQRVHEQFFGPGTRLTVL.

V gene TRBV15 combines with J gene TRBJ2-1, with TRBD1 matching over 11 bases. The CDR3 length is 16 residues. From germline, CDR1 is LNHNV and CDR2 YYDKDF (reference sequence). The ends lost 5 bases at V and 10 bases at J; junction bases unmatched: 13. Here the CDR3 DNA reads TGTGCCACCAGCCCTGGTGGGGGACAGGGGGGACGGGAGCAGTTCTTC. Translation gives CATSPGGGQGGREQFF.

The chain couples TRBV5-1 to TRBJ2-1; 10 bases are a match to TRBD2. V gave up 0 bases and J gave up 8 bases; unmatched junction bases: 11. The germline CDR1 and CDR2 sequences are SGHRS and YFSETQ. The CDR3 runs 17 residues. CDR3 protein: CASSLAAGLAGVDEQFF. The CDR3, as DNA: TGCGCCAGCAGCTTGGCCGCGGGGCTAGCGGGAGTCGATGAGCAGTTCTTC. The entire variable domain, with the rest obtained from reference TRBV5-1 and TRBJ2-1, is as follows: KAGVTQTPRYLIKTRGQQVTLSCSPISGHRSVSWYQQTPGQGLQFLFEYFSETQRNKGNFPGRFSGRQFSNSRSEMNVSTLELGDSALYLCASSLAAGLAGVDEQFFGPGTRLTVL.

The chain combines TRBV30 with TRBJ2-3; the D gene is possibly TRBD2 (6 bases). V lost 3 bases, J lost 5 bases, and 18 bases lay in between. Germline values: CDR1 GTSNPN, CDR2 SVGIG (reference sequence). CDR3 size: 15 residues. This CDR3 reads CAWRDRAGRLDTQYF. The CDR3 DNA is TGTGCCTGGAGGGACCGGGCGGGAAGGTTAGATACGCAGTATTTT.

CDR3 residues: CASKFTSGRLETQYF. CDR3 DNA sequence: TGTGCCAGCAAATTTACTAGCGGGAGATTAGAGACCCAGTACTTC. The chain couples TRBV2 to TRBJ2-5, with TRBD2 identical over 11 bases. CDR3 length equals 15 residues. Trimming removed 7 bases from V and 4 bases from J; junction bases left unmatched: 8. CDR1 and CDR2 (germline): SNHLY, FYNNEI.

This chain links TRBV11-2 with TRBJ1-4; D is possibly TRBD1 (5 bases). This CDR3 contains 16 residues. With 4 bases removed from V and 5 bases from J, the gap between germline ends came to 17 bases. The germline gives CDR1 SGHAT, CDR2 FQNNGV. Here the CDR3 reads CASSSMGGGNNEKLFF. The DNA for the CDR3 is TGTGCCAGCAGCTCCATGGGGGGAGGGAACAATGAAAAACTGTTTTTT. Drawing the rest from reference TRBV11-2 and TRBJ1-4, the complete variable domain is EAGVAQSPRYKIIEKRQSVAFWCNPISGHATLYWYQQILGQGPKLLIQFQNNGVVDDSQLPKDRFSAERLKGVDSTLKIQPAKLEDSAVYLCASSSMGGGNNEKLFFGSGTQLSVL.

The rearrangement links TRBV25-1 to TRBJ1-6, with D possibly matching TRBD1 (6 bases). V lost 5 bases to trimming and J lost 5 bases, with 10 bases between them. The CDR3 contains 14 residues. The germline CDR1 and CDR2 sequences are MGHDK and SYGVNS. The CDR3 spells CASSPTGNNSPLHF. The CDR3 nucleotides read TGTGCCAGCAGTCCCACAGGGAATAATTCACCCCTCCACTTT.

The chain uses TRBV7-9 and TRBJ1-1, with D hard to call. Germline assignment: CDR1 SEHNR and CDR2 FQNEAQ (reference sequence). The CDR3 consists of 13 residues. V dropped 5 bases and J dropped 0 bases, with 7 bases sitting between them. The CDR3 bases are TGTGCCAGCAGCGCGCAGATGAACACTGAAGCTTTCTTT. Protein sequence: CASSAQMNTEAFF.

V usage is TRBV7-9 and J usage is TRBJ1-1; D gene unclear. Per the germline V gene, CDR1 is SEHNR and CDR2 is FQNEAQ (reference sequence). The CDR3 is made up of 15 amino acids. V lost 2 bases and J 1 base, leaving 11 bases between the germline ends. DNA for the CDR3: TGTGCCAGCAGCTTAACGAGCATTAAGAACACTGAAGCTTTCTTT. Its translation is CASSLTSIKNTEAFF.

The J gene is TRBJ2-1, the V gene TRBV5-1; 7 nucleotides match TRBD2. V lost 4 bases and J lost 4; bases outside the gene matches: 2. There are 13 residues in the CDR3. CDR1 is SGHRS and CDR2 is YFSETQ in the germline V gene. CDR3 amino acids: CASSAGVYNEQFF. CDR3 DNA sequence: TGCGCCAGCAGCGCGGGGGTATACAATGAGCAGTTCTTC.

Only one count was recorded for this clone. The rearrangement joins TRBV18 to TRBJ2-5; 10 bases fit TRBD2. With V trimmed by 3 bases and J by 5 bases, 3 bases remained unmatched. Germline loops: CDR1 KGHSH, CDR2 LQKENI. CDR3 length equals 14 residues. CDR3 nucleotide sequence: TGTGCCAGCTCACCGCCTAGCGGGAGTGAGACCCAGTACTTC. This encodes CASSPPSGSETQYF.

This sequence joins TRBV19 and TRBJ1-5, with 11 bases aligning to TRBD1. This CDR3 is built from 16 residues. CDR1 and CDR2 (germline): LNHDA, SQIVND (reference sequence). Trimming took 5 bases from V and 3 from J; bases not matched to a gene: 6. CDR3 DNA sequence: TGTGCCAGTAGTCGGCGGACAGGGGGCATCAATCAGCCCCAGCATTTT. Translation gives CASSRRTGGINQPQHF.

The CDR3 protein is CASSLRQGWYEQYF. CDR3 nucleotide sequence: TGCGCCAGCAGCCTCCGACAGGGCTGGTACGAGCAGTACTTC. J is TRBJ2-7 and V is TRBV5-1, with 7 bases identical to TRBD1. The CDR3 runs to 14 residues. V was clipped by 4 bases and J by 4 bases; unmatched bases: 8. Germline V gene sequence: CDR1 SGHRS, CDR2 YFSETQ.

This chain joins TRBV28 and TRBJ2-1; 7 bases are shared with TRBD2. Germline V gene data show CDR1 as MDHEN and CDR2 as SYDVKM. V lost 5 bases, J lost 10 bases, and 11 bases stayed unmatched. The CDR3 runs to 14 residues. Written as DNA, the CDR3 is TGTGCCAGCAGTCCCTCACATTTCGGGGGGGAGCAGTTCTTC. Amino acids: CASSPSHFGGEQFF.

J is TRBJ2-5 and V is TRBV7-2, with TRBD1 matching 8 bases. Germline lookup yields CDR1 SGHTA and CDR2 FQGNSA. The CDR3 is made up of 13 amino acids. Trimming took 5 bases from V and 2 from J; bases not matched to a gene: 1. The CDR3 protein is CASSHRGQETQYF. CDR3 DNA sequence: TGTGCCAGCAGCCACAGGGGGCAAGAGACCCAGTACTTC. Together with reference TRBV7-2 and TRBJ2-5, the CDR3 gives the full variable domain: GAGVSQSPSNKVTEKGKDVELRCDPISGHTALYWYRQSLGQGLEFLIYFQGNSAPDKSGLPSDRFSAERTGGSVSTLTIQRTQQEDSAVYLCASSHRGQETQYFGPGTRLLVL.

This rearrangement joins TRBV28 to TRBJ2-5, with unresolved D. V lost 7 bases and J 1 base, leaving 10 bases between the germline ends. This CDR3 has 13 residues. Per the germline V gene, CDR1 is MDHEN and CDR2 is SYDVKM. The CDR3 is CASTHPIQETQYF. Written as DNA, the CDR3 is TGTGCCAGCACCCACCCTATCCAAGAGACCCAGTACTTC.

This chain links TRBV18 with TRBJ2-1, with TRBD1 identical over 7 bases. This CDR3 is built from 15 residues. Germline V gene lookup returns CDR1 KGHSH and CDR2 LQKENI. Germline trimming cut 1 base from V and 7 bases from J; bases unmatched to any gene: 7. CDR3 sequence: CASSPRRQGGNEQFF. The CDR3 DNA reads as TGTGCCAGCTCACCACGCCGACAGGGCGGGAATGAGCAGTTCTTC.

The CDR3 DNA is TGTGCCAGTATTTCTGTAAATAGCAATCAGCCCCAGCATTTT. Encoded protein: CASISVNSNQPQHF. V gene TRBV19 combines with J gene TRBJ1-5; the D is unclear. Germline V gives CDR1 LNHDA, CDR2 SQIVND (reference sequence). Deletions cut 7 bases from V and 0 bases from J, with 10 bases between. This CDR3 spans 14 amino acids.

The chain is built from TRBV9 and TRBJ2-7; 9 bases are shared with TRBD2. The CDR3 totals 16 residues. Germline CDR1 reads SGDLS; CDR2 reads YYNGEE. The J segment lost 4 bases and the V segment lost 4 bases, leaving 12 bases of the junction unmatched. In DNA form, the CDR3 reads TGTGCCAGCAGCCCCACCCTGGCGGGGGGGTTTTACGAGCAGTACTTC. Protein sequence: CASSPTLAGGFYEQYF.